Listed below are T cell receptor beta chains from one sample, sequenced in a study of graft-versus-host responses after intestinal transplantation. Method: immunoSEQ multiplex PCR; TCRdb's copy keeps in-frame clones and lacks some. The top ten hold 0.095% to 0.15% of the sample, which has about 120,000 clones, 85% to 95% seen once. Their antigens remain unidentified. The source was unstimulated CD4+ T cells sorted from spleen or lymph node cells, collected before intestinal transplant. These receptors came from a human donor who received an intestinal transplant. Each CDR3 is given with its conserved first and last residue. Fields, in order: J gene, clone size, V gene, CDR3 protein. The size field is filled for only some rows; it gives once, few, many or a size class.

TRBJ1-4	.	TRBV19	CASSIEAANEKLFF
TRBJ2-1	.	TRBV18	CASSQGGIDEQFF
TRBJ2-3	.	TRBV7-3	CASSLTGGTSTDTQYF
TRBJ1-5	.	TRBV19	CASSIFRDSNQPQHF
TRBJ2-3	.	TRBV7-8	CASRPRTTVRDTQYF
TRBJ2-1	.	TRBV9	CASTKTGNEQFF
TRBJ2-3	few	TRBV10-3	CAIQRQGVDTQYF
TRBJ1-1	.	TRBV7-8	CASSLAGTTEAFF
TRBJ2-2	.	TRBV7-2	CASRRGTSGRAGNTGELFF
TRBJ1-1	.	TRBV5-1	CASSIETGTRAFF
TRBJ2-5	.	TRBV30	CAWSRQGEETQYF
TRBJ2-1	once	TRBV29-1	CSVGGTSRIYNEQFF
TRBJ2-1	.	TRBV7-9	CASSLVAGGEQFF
TRBJ2-1	.	TRBV7-9	CASPGTEIYNEQFF
TRBJ2-1	.	TRBV30	CAWTAGGNGEQFF
TRBJ1-2	.	TRBV28	CASRPGSEGPNYGYTF
TRBJ2-5	.	TRBV30	CAWTQGTSSRTQYF
TRBJ1-1	.	TRBV9	CASSVGGRGPNTEAFF
TRBJ2-7	.	TRBV11-2	CASTEPKGAFSYEQYF
TRBJ1-4	.	TRBV5-1	CASSWGAGTTNEKLFF
TRBJ1-3	.	TRBV4-2	CASSQEGVQARSGNTIYF
TRBJ2-6	.	TRBV7-3	CASGDSAFSGANVLTF
TRBJ1-2	.	TRBV2	CASSETPYGYTF
TRBJ2-2	.	TRBV19	CASSSPVYTGELFF
TRBJ2-7	.	TRBV10-3	CAISAEPPYEQYF
TRBJ1-1	.	TRBV28	CASSASGTGGWNTEAFF
TRBJ1-5	.	TRBV6-1	CASSEEQAFSNQPQHF
TRBJ2-1	.	TRBV28	CASSLPGLAANEQFF
TRBJ2-1	.	TRBV14	CATRLAGANEQFF
TRBJ1-4	.	TRBV7-2	CASSSQGANEKLFF
TRBJ2-7	.	TRBV6-5	CASSLGVGRSEEQYF
TRBJ2-7	.	TRBV30	CAWRLAGSYEQYF
.	.	TRBV7-2	CASSFNSGRARDEQYF
TRBJ2-7	.	TRBV7-9	CASSATGQGIFAYEQYF
TRBJ2-7	.	TRBV27	CASSSTSGRGEQYF
TRBJ2-7	.	TRBV29-1	CSVGTSGVYEQYF
TRBJ2-3	.	TRBV2	CASYRADTDTQYF